This TCR beta chain was obtained from a study of blood T cell repertoires in COVID-19. About the study: Researchers got acute and convalescent COVID-19 samples from the United States, Italy and Spain.

Those enrolled in Seattle joined during active infection and were followed longitudinally afterward. The length of the CDR3 is 15 residues. J lost 3 bases, V lost 0 bases, and 5 bases had no gene match. Germline V gives CDR1 MGHRA, CDR2 YSYEKL. Authors' processing steps: Reference gene primers were amplified, and this amplification served to estimate nucleated cell counts. The method was immunoSEQ multiplex PCR; TCRdb's version includes in-frame clones alone and lacks a portion of them. D and trimming were read from the DNA, whereas the V and J calls and clone size are those reported in that table. The data contain fewer than 300,000 clones, about 90% of them singletons.

The sequence derives from a person between 18 and 30 years old with COVID-19, enrolled during active disease. The V gene is TRBV4-1, the J gene TRBJ2-7; 7 nucleotides line up with TRBD1. The specimen was peripheral blood. CDR3 nucleotides: TGCGCCAGCAGCCAAGATACAGGGGCGGTCTACGAGCAGTACTTC. Amino acids: CASSQDTGAVYEQYF.